A selection of T cell receptor beta chains follows, all from one sample in a study of response to subunit inactivated influenza vaccine. TCRdb fed the RT-PCR reads into MiXCR, producing one record per CDR3 protein. This table has about 570,000 distinct CDR3 sequences, around 11% appearing once. These data also featured in a second study, about T cells expressing NK-cell markers.

Sequencing was performed on PBMCs from blood, taken on the day of vaccination. The receptors derive from a man in his forties or fifties who received an inactivated influenza vaccine. CDR3s include the opening cysteine and the closing phenylalanine or tryptophan. D genes are given only for firm matches. Where a row states a size, it is once, few, many or the class of an expanded clone; other rows omit it.

DNA	CDR3	D	J	size	V
TGTGCCAGCAGCGCCACAGGGATCGGACAGGTTACCTACGAGCAGTACTTC	CASSATGIGQVTYEQYF	TRBD1	TRBJ2-7	few	TRBV9
TGCAGTGCCAATCATCCGCTCCAGGGCAACTTGAACACTGAAGCTTTCTTT	CSANHPLQGNLNTEAFF	-	TRBJ1-1	-	TRBV20-1
TGTGCCATCCTCCGGAGAGCGGGGGGGCCGAGCTCCTACAATGAGCAGTTCTTC	CAILRRAGGPSSYNEQFF	TRBD2	TRBJ2-1	-	TRBV25-1
TGTGCCAGCAGCCCACCGGGACAGGGTGACGAGCAGTACTTC	CASSPPGQGDEQYF	TRBD1	TRBJ2-7	few	TRBV7-9
TGTGCCAGCAGCGGGACAGGGTTGGGAGTGTACACTGAAGCTTTCTTT	CASSGTGLGVYTEAFF	TRBD1	TRBJ1-1	-	TRBV5-5
TGTGCCAGCCTAAGCGGGACATCCCACGAGCAGTACTTC	CASLSGTSHEQYF	-	TRBJ2-7	few	TRBV28
TGTGCCAGTAGTACTCGGGACAGCTCCTACGAGCAGTACTTC	CASSTRDSSYEQYF	TRBD1	TRBJ2-7	-	TRBV19
TGTGCCTGGAGTGGATCCACAGATACGCAGTATTTT	CAWSGSTDTQYF	-	TRBJ2-3	many	TRBV30
TGTGCCATCAGGACAGGGGGCGCGTGGGACGAGCAGTACTTC	CAIRTGGAWDEQYF	TRBD1	TRBJ2-7	few	TRBV10-3
TGTGCCAGCAGCGATCCAGTCGGGAGAAACTACAATGAGCAGTTCTTC	CASSDPVGRNYNEQFF	-	TRBJ2-1	-	TRBV14
TGCGCCAGCAGCCAAGAGACTAGCGGGGGGGAAGAGACCCAGTACTTC	CASSQETSGGEETQYF	TRBD2	TRBJ2-5	-	TRBV4-1
TGTGCCAGCAGTTACCAACGAACCTACGAGCAGTACTTC	CASSYQRTYEQYF	-	TRBJ2-7	many	TRBV6-2/TRBV6-3
TGTGCCAGCAGCTTAAGACAGGAGCCCGGGGGCGAGCAGTACTTC	CASSLRQEPGGEQYF	-	TRBJ2-7	-	TRBV6-2/TRBV6-3
TGTGCCAGCAGTCAACGCGGGGCAGGGACGGGAAATGAGCAGTTCTTC	CASSQRGAGTGNEQFF	-	TRBJ2-1	few	TRBV12-3/TRBV12-4
TGTGCCAGCAGTCTAGCGGGGGGATACTCCTACGAGCAGTACTTC	CASSLAGGYSYEQYF	TRBD2	TRBJ2-7	-	TRBV14
TGCAGTGCCGGAAGCTTCGCGACAGGAATGTTTAGCTATGGCTACACCTTC	CSAGSFATGMFSYGYTF	-	TRBJ1-2	-	TRBV20-1
TGCGCCAGCAGCTATGGGACTAGCGGGAGGGCAGATACGCAGTATTTT	CASSYGTSGRADTQYF	TRBD2	TRBJ2-3	few	TRBV5-1
TGTGCCAGCAGCTTAGGGCCCCTAGCGGGGGGCACAGATACGCAGTATTTT	CASSLGPLAGGTDTQYF	TRBD2	TRBJ2-3	-	TRBV7-9
TGTGCCTGGCGACAACCTAGCGGGAGACAGACCCAGTACTTC	CAWRQPSGRQTQYF	TRBD2	TRBJ2-5	-	TRBV30
TGTGCCAGCAGTTACTCGAGGGGGTGGGGCACTGAAGCTTTCTTT	CASSYSRGWGTEAFF	-	TRBJ1-1	many	TRBV6-5
TGTGCCAGCAGCCAATCGATAGGGATAGCCAAAAACATTCAGTACTTC	CASSQSIGIAKNIQYF	-	TRBJ2-4	few	TRBV16
TGTGCCAGCAGCCAAGATCTATTCGGCCTAAACTACGAGCAGTACTTC	CASSQDLFGLNYEQYF	-	TRBJ2-7	-	TRBV3-1
TGTGCCAGCAGCCGCCGGGGACTAGCGGGGGATTTCGATACGCAGTATTTT	CASSRRGLAGDFDTQYF	TRBD2	TRBJ2-3	-	TRBV3-1
TGTGCCAGCAGCCCATGGCGGCAGGTGGGCACCGGGGAGCTGTTTTTT	CASSPWRQVGTGELFF	-	TRBJ2-2	few	TRBV7-9
TGCGCCAGCAGCTTAGAGGGGAGGTACGAGCAGTACTTC	CASSLEGRYEQYF	-	TRBJ2-7	-	TRBV5-1
TGTGCCAGCGGCATCGGGACAAACTTTCAAGAGACCCAGTACTTC	CASGIGTNFQETQYF	-	TRBJ2-5	few	TRBV6-1
TGTGCCAGCAGTCTGACAGCACCGAACACTGAAGCTTTCTTT	CASSLTAPNTEAFF	-	TRBJ1-1	many	TRBV12-3/TRBV12-4
TGTGCCACCAGCAGAGATCAGAACAGCGCTGCCTACGAGCAGTACTTC	CATSRDQNSAAYEQYF	-	TRBJ2-7	-	TRBV15
TGTGCCAGCAGCTTAGGGGGGCCCGGCCCCCAAGAGACCCAGTACTTC	CASSLGGPGPQETQYF	-	TRBJ2-5	-	TRBV7-6
TGTGCCAGCAGTTATACCGGACTAGCGGGTACAGATACGCAGTATTTT	CASSYTGLAGTDTQYF	TRBD2	TRBJ2-3	few	TRBV6-5
TGTGCCAGCAGACACCGGGGGGCTAATGAAAAACTGTTTTTT	CASRHRGANEKLFF	-	TRBJ1-4	-	TRBV6-1
TGTGCCAGCAGACAGGGGGCCCTTTATAATTCACCCCTCCACTTT	CASRQGALYNSPLHF	TRBD1	TRBJ1-6	many	TRBV7-2
TGTGCCAGCAGTTACTCGCGTGATGGCTATGGCTACACCTTC	CASSYSRDGYGYTF	-	TRBJ1-2	-	TRBV6-5
TGCGCCAGCAGCGCGCCTAGCGGGGGGACCGGGGAGCTGTTTTTT	CASSAPSGGTGELFF	TRBD2	TRBJ2-2	many	TRBV5-1
TGTGCCAGCTCACCACCGTTGACCCTGCCGGACTTCCCTACGGGAGAGCAGTTCTTC	CASSPPLTLPDFPTGEQFF	-	TRBJ2-1	few	TRBV18
TGTGCCAGCAGTTTAGCGGCCGTAGCGGGAGTTCCAGATACGCAGTATTTT	CASSLAAVAGVPDTQYF	TRBD2	TRBJ2-3	-	TRBV12-3/TRBV12-4
TGTGCCAGCAGTTACCCCGAAATTAGACTAGCGGTATACAATGAGCAGTTCTTC	CASSYPEIRLAVYNEQFF	TRBD2	TRBJ2-1	-	TRBV6-2/TRBV6-3
TGTGCCAGCAACGCGGGGCCAGATACGCAGTATTTT	CASNAGPDTQYF	-	TRBJ2-3	-	TRBV7-8
TGTGCCAGCAGGGGCAACCAAGAGACCCAGTACTTC	CASRGNQETQYF	-	TRBJ2-5	-	TRBV27
TGCAGTGCTAGGAAATCTAGCGGAACCGGGGAGCTGTTTTTT	CSARKSSGTGELFF	TRBD2	TRBJ2-2	-	TRBV20-1
TGTGCCAGCAGATCCCGGACAGGGGGGAACACCGGGGAGCTGTTTTTT	CASRSRTGGNTGELFF	TRBD1	TRBJ2-2	-	TRBV12-3/TRBV12-4
TGTGCCAGCAGACCCCTGGGACAGAGCTATGGCTACACCTTC	CASRPLGQSYGYTF	TRBD1	TRBJ1-2	-	TRBV7-9
TGCAGTGCTAGAGGCCGGCGGAGGCGGGGGCCAGACCAAGAGACCCAGTACTTC	CSARGRRRRGPDQETQYF	-	TRBJ2-5	-	TRBV20-1